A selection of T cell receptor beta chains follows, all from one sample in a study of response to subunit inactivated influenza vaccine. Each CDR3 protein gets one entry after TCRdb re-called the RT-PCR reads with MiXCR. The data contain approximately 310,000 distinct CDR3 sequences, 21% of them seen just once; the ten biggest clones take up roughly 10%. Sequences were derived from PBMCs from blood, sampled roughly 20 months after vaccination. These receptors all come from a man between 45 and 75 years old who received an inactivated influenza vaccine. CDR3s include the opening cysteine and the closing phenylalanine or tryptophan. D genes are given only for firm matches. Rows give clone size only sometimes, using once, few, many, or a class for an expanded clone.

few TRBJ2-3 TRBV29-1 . CSGGSTDTQYF TGCAGCGGGGGATCCACAGATACGCAGTATTTT
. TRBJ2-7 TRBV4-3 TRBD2 CASSRRTSGDEQYF TGCGCCAGCAGCCGAAGGACTAGCGGGGACGAGCAGTACTTC
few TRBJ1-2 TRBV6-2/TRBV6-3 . CASTPSGFGYTF TGTGCCAGCACCCCGAGTGGGTTTGGCTACACCTTC
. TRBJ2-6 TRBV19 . CASSPLGANVLTF TGTGCATCTAGTCCGCTTGGGGCCAACGTCCTGACTTTC
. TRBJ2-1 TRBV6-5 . CASSYGGSYNEQFF TGTGCCAGCAGTTACGGGGGATCCTACAATGAGCAGTTCTTC
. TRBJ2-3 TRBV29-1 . CSVMSQGADTQYF TGCAGCGTGATGAGCCAAGGGGCAGATACGCAGTATTTT
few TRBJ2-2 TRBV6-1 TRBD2 CASSATSGRAVVRELFF TGTGCCAGCAGTGCAACTAGCGGGAGGGCCGTGGTTCGGGAGCTGTTTTTT
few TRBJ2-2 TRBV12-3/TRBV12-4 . CASSLSSGGNTGELFF TGTGCCAGCAGTTTAAGCAGTGGGGGTAACACCGGGGAGCTGTTTTTT
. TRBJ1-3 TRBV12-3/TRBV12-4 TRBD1 CASRQGAGGNTIYF TGTGCCAGCAGACAGGGGGCTGGAGGAAACACCATATATTTT
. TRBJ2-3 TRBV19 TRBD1 CASSIESRGRTDTQYF TGTGCCAGTAGTATAGAATCCAGGGGGCGGACAGATACGCAGTATTTT
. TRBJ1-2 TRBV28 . CASSLYKRTYGYTF TGTGCCAGCAGTTTATACAAGCGAACCTATGGCTACACCTTC
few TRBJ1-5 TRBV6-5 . CATSARNQPQHF TGTGCCACCTCCGCCCGAAATCAGCCCCAGCATTTT
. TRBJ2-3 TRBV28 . CASSLAGFGTDTQYF TGTGCCAGCAGTTTAGCGGGGTTCGGCACAGATACGCAGTATTTT
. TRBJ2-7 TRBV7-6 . CASSPLRWGGSYEQYF TGTGCCAGCAGCCCCCTACGTTGGGGTGGGTCCTACGAGCAGTACTTC
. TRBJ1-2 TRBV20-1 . CSARDSRGTAVYGYTF TGCAGTGCTCGAGACAGCAGGGGTACGGCCGTCTATGGCTACACCTTC
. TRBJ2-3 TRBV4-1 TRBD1 CASSQVETGLYTDTQYF TGCGCCAGCAGCCAAGTCGAGACAGGGCTGTACACAGATACGCAGTATTTT
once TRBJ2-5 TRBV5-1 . CASSAGRVEETQYF TGCGCCAGCAGCGCGGGCAGGGTGGAGGAGACCCAGTACTTC
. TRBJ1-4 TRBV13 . CASSLDASEKLFF TGTGCCAGCAGCTTAGACGCCAGTGAAAAACTGTTTTTT
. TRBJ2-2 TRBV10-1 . CASRVAGGNTGELCF .
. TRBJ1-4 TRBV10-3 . CAISESGTEKLFF TGTGCCATCAGTGAATCAGGTACCGAAAAACTGTTTTTT
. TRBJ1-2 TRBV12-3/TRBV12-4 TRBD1 CASSSGQAIYGYTF TGTGCCAGCAGTTCGGGACAGGCAATTTATGGCTACACCTTC
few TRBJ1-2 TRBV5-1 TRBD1 CASSLEQGAVNGYTF TGCGCCAGCAGCTTGGAACAGGGGGCGGTAAATGGCTACACCTTC